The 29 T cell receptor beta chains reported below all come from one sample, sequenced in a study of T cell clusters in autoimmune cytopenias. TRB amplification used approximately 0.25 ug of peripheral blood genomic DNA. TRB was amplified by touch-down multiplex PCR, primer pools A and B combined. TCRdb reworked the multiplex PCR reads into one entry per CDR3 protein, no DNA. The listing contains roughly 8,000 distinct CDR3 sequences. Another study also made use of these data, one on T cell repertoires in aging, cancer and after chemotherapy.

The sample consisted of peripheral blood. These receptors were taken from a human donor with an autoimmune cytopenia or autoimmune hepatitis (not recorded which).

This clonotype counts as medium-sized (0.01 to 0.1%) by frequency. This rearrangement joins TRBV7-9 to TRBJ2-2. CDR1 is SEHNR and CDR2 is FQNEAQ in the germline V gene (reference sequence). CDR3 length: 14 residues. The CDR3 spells CASSWWSNTGELFF.

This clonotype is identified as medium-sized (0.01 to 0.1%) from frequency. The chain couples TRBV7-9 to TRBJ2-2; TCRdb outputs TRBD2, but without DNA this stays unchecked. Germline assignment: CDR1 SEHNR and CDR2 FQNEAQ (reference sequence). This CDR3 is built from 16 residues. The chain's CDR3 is CASSFYSAGGDGELFF.

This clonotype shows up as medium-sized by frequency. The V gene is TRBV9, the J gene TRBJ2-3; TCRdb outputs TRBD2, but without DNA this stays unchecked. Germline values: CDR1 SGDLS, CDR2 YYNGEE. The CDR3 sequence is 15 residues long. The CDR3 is CASSYGLASTDTQYF.

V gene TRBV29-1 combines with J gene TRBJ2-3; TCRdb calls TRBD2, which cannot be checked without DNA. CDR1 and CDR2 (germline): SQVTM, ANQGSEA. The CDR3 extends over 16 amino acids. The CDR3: CSVAPFRAGSTDTQYF.

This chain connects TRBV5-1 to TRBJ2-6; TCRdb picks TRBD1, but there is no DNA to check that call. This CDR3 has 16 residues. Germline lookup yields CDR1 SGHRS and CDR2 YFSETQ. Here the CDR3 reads CASSSGTGSGANVLTF.

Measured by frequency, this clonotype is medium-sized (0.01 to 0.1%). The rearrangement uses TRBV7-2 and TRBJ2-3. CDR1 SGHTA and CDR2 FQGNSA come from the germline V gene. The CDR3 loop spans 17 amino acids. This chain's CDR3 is CASSLVIVPRHTDTQYF.

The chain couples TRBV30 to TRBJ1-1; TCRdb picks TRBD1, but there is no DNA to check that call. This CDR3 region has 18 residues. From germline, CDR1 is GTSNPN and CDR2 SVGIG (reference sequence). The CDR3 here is CAALILRDIYLSNTEAFF.

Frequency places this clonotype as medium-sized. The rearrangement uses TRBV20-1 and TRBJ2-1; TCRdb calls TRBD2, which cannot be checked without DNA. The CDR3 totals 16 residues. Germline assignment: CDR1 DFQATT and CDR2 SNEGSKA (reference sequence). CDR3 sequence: CSATKTSGGFINEQFF.

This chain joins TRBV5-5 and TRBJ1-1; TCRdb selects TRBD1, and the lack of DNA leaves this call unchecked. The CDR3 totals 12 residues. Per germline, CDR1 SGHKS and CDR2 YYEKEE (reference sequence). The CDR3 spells CASHRGPTEAFF.

CDR3 sequence reads: CASSGPRTADNEKLFF. The chain employs TRBV6-5 and TRBJ1-4; TCRdb outputs TRBD1, but without DNA this stays unchecked. Germline V gene data show CDR1 as MNHEY and CDR2 as SVGAGI. The CDR3 is 16 amino acids.

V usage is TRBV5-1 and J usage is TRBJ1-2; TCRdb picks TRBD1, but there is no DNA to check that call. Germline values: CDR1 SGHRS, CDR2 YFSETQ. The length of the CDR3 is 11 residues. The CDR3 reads CASGEQDGYTF.

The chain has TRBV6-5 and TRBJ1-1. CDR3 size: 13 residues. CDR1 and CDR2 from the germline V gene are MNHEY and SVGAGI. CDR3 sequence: CASSYAQNTEAFF.

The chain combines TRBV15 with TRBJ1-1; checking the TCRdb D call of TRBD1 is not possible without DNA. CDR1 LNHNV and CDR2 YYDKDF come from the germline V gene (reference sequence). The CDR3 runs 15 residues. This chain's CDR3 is CATSTRQVLNTEAFF.

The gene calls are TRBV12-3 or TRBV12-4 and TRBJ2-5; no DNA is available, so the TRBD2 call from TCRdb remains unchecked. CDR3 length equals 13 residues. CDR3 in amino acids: CASSLSPAKTQYF.

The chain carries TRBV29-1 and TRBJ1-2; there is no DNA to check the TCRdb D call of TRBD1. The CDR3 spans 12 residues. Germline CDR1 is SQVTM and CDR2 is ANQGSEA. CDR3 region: CSARDRANGYTF.

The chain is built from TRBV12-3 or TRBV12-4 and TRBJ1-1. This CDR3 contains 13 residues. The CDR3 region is CASKNSDRTEAFF.

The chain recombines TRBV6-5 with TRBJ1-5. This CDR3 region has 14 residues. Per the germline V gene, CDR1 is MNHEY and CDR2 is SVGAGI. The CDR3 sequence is CASSYSADNQPQHF.

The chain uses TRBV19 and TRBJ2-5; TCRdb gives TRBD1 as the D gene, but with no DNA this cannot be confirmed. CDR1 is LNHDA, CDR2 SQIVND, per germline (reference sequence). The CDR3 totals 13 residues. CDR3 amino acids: CASTGQGRETQYF.

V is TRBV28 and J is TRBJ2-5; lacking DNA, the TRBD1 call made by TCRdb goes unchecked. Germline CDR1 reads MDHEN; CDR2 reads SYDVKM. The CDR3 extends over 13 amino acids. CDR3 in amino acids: CASGLGGQETQYF.

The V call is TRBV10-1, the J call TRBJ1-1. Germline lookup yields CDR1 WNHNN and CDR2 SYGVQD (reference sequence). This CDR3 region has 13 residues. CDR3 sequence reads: CASSDGANTEAFF.

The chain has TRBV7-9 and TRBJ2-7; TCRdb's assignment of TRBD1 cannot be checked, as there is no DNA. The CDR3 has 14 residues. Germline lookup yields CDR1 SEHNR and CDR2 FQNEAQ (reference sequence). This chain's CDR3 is CASSLGTGVYEQYF.

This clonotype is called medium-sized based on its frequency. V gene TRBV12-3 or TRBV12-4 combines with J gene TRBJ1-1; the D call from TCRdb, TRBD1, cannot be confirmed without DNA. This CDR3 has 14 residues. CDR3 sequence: CASSLAGADTEAFF.

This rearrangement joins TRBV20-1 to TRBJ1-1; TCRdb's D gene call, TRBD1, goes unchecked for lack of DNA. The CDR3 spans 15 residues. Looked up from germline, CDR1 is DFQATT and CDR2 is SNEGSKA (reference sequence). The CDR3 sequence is CSARSLDRGGTEAFF.

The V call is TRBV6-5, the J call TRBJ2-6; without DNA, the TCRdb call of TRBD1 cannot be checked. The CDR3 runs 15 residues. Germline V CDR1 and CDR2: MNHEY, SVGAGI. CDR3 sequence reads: CASSTGLSGANVLTF.

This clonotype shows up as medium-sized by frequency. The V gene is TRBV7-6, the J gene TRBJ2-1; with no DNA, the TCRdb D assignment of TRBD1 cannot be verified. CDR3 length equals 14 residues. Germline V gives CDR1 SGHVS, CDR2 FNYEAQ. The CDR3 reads CASSLKGSYNEQFF.

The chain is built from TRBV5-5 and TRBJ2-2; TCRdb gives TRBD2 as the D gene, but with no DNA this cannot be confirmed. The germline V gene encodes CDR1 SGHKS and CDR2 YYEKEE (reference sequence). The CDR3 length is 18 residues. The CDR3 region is CASSLRLAGGLNTGELFF.

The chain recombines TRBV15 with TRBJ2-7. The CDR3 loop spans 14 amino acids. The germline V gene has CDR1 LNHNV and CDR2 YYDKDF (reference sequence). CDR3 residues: CATSENLGRYEQYF.

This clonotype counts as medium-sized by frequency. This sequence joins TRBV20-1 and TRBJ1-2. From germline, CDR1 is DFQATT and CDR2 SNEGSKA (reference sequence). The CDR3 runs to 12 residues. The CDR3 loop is CSARSETYGYTF.

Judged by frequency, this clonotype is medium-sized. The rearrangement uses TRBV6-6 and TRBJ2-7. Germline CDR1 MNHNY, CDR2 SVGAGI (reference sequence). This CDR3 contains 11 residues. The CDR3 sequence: CASFDSYEQYF.